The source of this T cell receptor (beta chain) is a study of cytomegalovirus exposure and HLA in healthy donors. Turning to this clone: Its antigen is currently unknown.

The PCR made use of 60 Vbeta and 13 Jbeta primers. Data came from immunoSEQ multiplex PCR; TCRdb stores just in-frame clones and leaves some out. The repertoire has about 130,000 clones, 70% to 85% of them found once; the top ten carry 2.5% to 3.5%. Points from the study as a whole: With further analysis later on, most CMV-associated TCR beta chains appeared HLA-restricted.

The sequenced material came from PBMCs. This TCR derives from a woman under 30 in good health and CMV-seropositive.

The CDR3 DNA follows: TGTGCCAGTCGAACCGGGACAGGGGGCGAAAAACTGTTTTTT. Its translation is CASRTGTGGEKLFF. V usage is TRBV18 and J usage is TRBJ1-4, with 12 bases matching TRBD1. Germline CDR1 and CDR2: KGHSH and LQKENI. This CDR3 has 14 residues. V was clipped by 9 bases and J by 8 bases; unmatched bases: 7.